This T cell receptor (beta chain) stems from a study of T cells expressing NK-cell markers. Germline V gene data show CDR1 as SGHTA and CDR2 as FQGNSA. The CDR3 consists of 14 residues. TCRdb re-called the 5' RACE reads and catalogs CDR3 proteins one per entry, DNA excluded. In total, the table holds around 260,000 distinct CDR3 sequences. The sample taken for sequencing was blood T cells: a sorted CD56 or NKG2C T cell subset, CD4+ or CD8+ T cells, or bulk PBMC T cells (not recorded which). This chain links TRBV7-2 with TRBJ1-2; absent DNA, TCRdb's TRBD1 call cannot be checked. This TCR was sampled from a woman aged 18-69 years in good health. The CDR3 reads CASSPGTGHYGYTF.